This T cell receptor beta chain was documented in a study of PD-1 blockade in classical Hodgkin lymphoma. Study findings and constraints: While CD8+ TCR diversity did not rise significantly by C4D1, CD4+ TCR diversity did. Patients newly diagnosed and complete responders had comparable baseline diversity.

This CDR3 region has 15 residues. The ends lost 6 bases at V and 3 bases at J; junction bases unmatched: 14. CDR1 and CDR2 (germline): SQVTM, ANQGSEA. A note on this clone: Its target is unknown.

Measured with immunoSEQ multiplex PCR; TCRdb has only the in-frame clones, and not every one. The table has around 92,000 clones, about 83% seen once. Time point given: cycle 4 day 1 (C4D1), after 5 to 7 weeks of nivolumab. Each patient relapsed following autologous stem cell transplantation, and prior brentuximab vedotin exposure differed. J is TRBJ2-7 and V is TRBV29-1, with 7 bases matching TRBD2. Source: peripheral blood mononuclear cells (PBMCs), taken before the fourth cycle of nivolumab. The receptor was isolated from a human donor with classical Hodgkin lymphoma. The CDR3 DNA follows: TGCAGCGTCGGGGGGAAAGACAACGAGTACTACGAGCAGTACTTC. It translates to CSVGGKDNEYYEQYF.